This T cell receptor beta chain was identified during a study of T cells in Graves' hyperthyroidism and ophthalmopathy. Study-level findings and limits: Ophthalmopathy onset followed model prediction by a median approximately seven months.

This clonotype appeared many times. Its specificity is unknown. TCR beta CDR3 sequences were amplified from RNA transcripts. The HTBI primer set drove a first-round RT-PCR of the TCR CDR3. Each CDR3 protein is one row after TCRdb ran MiXCR on the multiplex PCR reads. The data hold hundreds of thousands of distinct CDR3 sequences, with approximately 14% observed a single time. The CDR3 spans 13 residues. Germline V gene lookup returns CDR1 SQVTM and CDR2 ANQGSEA. After removal of 4 bases from V and 2 bases from J, the junction contained 4 bases not matched to a gene. Sequenced input: blood. The chain is built from TRBV29-1 and TRBJ1-1; 7 bases match TRBD1. This TCR derives from a woman aged 25 to 39 with Graves' hyperthyroidism. CDR3 sequence: CSVGGQYNTEAFF. The CDR3 DNA reads as TGCAGCGTTGGGGGACAGTATAACACTGAAGCTTTCTTT.